The 21 T cell receptor beta chains in this list originate from one sample, sequenced in a study of T cell changes during pregnancy in multiple sclerosis. Method: immunoSEQ multiplex PCR; TCRdb's copy keeps in-frame clones and lacks some. The table shows roughly 64,000 clones, with approximately 96% occurring only once. Specimen: CD8+ T cells from peripheral blood mononuclear cells, collected after pregnancy. These receptors originate from a female donor with multiple sclerosis, enrolled in a pregnancy study.

V usage is TRBV4-1 and J usage is TRBJ2-7; 7 nucleotides agree with TRBD2. V dropped 0 bases and J dropped 4; count of bases not matched to a gene: 6. This CDR3 is built from 15 residues. The germline V gene encodes CDR1 MGHRA and CDR2 YSYEKL. The CDR3: CASSQESASGYEQYF. The DNA of the CDR3 is TGCGCCAGCAGCCAAGAATCGGCTAGCGGTTACGAGCAGTACTTC.

This clone was counted once. The chain carries TRBV27 and TRBJ2-5; TRBD2 matches at 7 bases. Germline loops: CDR1 MNHEY, CDR2 SMNVEV (reference sequence). With 3 bases clipped from V and 4 bases from J, the junction kept 5 bases outside the gene matches. The CDR3 extends over 14 amino acids. Written as DNA, the CDR3 is TGTGCCAGCAGTTTGGGAGGGGCCGGAGAGACCCAGTACTTC. Its translation: CASSLGGAGETQYF.

The gene calls are TRBV28 and TRBJ2-3, with a weak D call TRBD1 (6 bases). The CDR3 length is 15 residues. The V gene lost 6 bases and the J gene lost 2 bases, with 15 bases spanning the gap. Germline V CDR1 and CDR2: MDHEN, SYDVKM. CDR3 residues: CASSLETGFTDTQYF. DNA of the CDR3: TGTGCCAGCAGCCTCGAGACAGGCTTCACAGATACGCAGTATTTT.

For this clone: The sample contains more than one DNA sequence encoding this CDR3. The V gene is TRBV27, the J gene TRBJ2-7; 11 bases map to TRBD1. V was clipped by 3 bases and J by 1 base; unmatched bases: 2. The germline gives CDR1 MNHEY, CDR2 SMNVEV (reference sequence). CDR3 size: 15 residues. The CDR3 region has the DNA TGTGCCAGCAGTTTCGGGACAGGGGGGTCCTACGAGCAGTACTTC. Protein product: CASSFGTGGSYEQYF.

The J gene is TRBJ2-5, the V gene TRBV5-6; D is ambiguous. The J call is doubtful: the DNA matches TRBJ2-7 better. Germline loops: CDR1 SGHDT, CDR2 YYEEEE. This CDR3 is built from 12 residues. The CDR3 DNA reads TGTGCCAGCAGCTTAGAGGCTCGCGAGCAGTACTTC. The encoded protein is CASSLEAREQYF.

V is TRBV25-1 and J is TRBJ1-1; 8 nucleotides align to TRBD1. The CDR3 is 14 amino acids. Germline CDR1 is MGHDK and CDR2 is SYGVNS. Trimming at V came to 6 bases and at J to 4 bases, leaving 7 bases not matched to a gene. CDR3 bases: TGTGCCAGCAGAGCAGGGGGCGCGGGCACTGAAGCTTTCTTT. Amino acid sequence: CASRAGGAGTEAFF.

The rearrangement uses TRBV6-5 and TRBJ2-3; 8 bases are a match to TRBD2. V gave up 6 bases and J gave up 4 bases; unmatched junction bases: 9. CDR1 and CDR2 from the germline V gene are MNHEY and SVGAGI. The CDR3 is 15 residues long. This chain's CDR3 is CASSPSGLNADTQYF. The CDR3 DNA is TGTGCCAGCAGCCCTAGCGGGTTAAACGCAGATACGCAGTATTTT.

The genes are TRBV7-9 and TRBJ2-1, with a possible D match to TRBD2 (5 bases). The CDR3 is 14 residues long. Germline assignment: CDR1 SEHNR and CDR2 FQNEAQ (reference sequence). Trimming removed 5 bases from V and 6 bases from J, with 14 bases in between. The CDR3 nucleotides are TGTGCCAGCAGCGGCACTAGTCGCTCCAATGAGCAGTTCTTC. Protein: CASSGTSRSNEQFF. The entire variable domain, with the rest obtained from reference TRBV7-9 and TRBJ2-1, is as follows: DTGVSQNPRHKITKRGQNVTFRCDPISEHNRLYWYRQTLGQGPEFLTYFQNEAQLEKSRLLSDRFSAERPKGSFSTLEIQRTEQGDSAMYLCASSGTSRSNEQFFGPGTRLTVL.

The rearrangement links TRBV27 to TRBJ2-1; no reliable D call. The CDR3 spans 12 residues. Per the germline V gene, CDR1 is MNHEY and CDR2 is SMNVEV (reference sequence). The V and J ends lost 3 bases and 7 bases respectively, with 7 bases between them. CDR3 sequence reads: CASSFSPNEQFF. CDR3 coding DNA: TGTGCCAGCAGTTTCAGTCCGAATGAGCAGTTCTTC.

The chain couples TRBV19 to TRBJ2-3, with 11 bases identical to TRBD2. CDR1 and CDR2 (germline): LNHDA, SQIVND (reference sequence). CDR3 length: 15 residues. V lost 4 bases, J lost 3 bases, and 3 bases stayed unmatched. This CDR3 is CASSTTSGSTDTQYF. DNA for the CDR3: TGTGCCAGTAGTACTACTAGCGGGAGTACAGATACGCAGTATTTT.

V gene TRBV11-2 combines with J gene TRBJ1-1; D is uncertain. Trimming removed 1 base at V and 5 bases at J, with 8 bases between. The CDR3 sequence is 13 residues long. The germline V gene encodes CDR1 SGHAT and CDR2 FQNNGV. CDR3 region: CASSLGAGTEAFF. In DNA, the CDR3 is TGTGCCAGCAGCTTAGGGGCGGGTACTGAAGCTTTCTTT.

The J gene is TRBJ1-5, the V gene TRBV27, with 8 bases lining up with TRBD1. The CDR3 consists of 14 residues. After removal of 5 bases from V and 6 bases from J, the junction contained 6 bases not matched to a gene. The germline V gene has CDR1 MNHEY and CDR2 SMNVEV (reference sequence). In nucleotides, the CDR3 is TGTGCCAGCAGTCCTGGACAGGGAGGTCAGCCCCAGCATTTT. Its translation: CASSPGQGGQPQHF.

The chain recombines TRBV11-2 with TRBJ2-1, with a tentative D call TRBD2 (7 bases). Per the germline V gene, CDR1 is SGHAT and CDR2 is FQNNGV. The length of the CDR3 is 18 residues. V gave up 0 bases and J gave up 4 bases, with 19 bases separating them. As DNA, the CDR3 is TGTGCCAGCAGCTTAGACCCGGGGGCGGGAGAGGTTTACAATGAGCAGTTCTTC. Residues: CASSLDPGAGEVYNEQFF.

The chain joins TRBV4-3 to TRBJ1-2; a weak D match, TRBD1 (5 bases). The CDR3 is 13 residues long. From germline, CDR1 is LGHNA and CDR2 YSLEER. V lost 0 bases, J lost 4 bases, and 6 bases lay in between. The CDR3 loop reads CASSQETAYGYTF. The CDR3 nucleotides are TGCGCCAGCAGCCAAGAGACAGCCTATGGCTACACCTTC.

V and J are TRBV15 and TRBJ2-5; 8 nucleotides agree with TRBD2. With 1 base clipped from V and 4 bases from J, the junction kept 14 bases outside the gene matches. Germline V gives CDR1 LNHNV, CDR2 YYDKDF (reference sequence). The CDR3 sequence is 18 residues long. Written as DNA, the CDR3 is TGTGCCACCAGCAGAGTAGGGCCGGGACTAGTTCTTGCAGAGACCCAGTACTTC. Translating it yields CATSRVGPGLVLAETQYF.

V is TRBV28 and J is TRBJ2-5, with TRBD2 matching 8 bases. Germline CDR1 MDHEN, CDR2 SYDVKM. This CDR3 contains 17 residues. V dropped 2 bases and J dropped 0; count of bases not matched to a gene: 8. In DNA, the CDR3 is TGTGCCAGCAGTTTAAGCATTAGCGGGATTAACCAAGAGACCCAGTACTTC. Its protein is CASSLSISGINQETQYF.

This sequence joins TRBV28 and TRBJ2-7; 9 bases fit TRBD2. Germline V lookup: CDR1 MDHEN, CDR2 SYDVKM. There are 15 residues in the CDR3. Trimming removed 8 bases from V and 4 bases from J; junction bases left unmatched: 12. The CDR3 DNA is TGTGCCAGCTGGACACAGAATAGCGGGAGTTACGAGCAGTACTTC. It yields the protein CASWTQNSGSYEQYF.

The V and J genes are TRBV2 and TRBJ2-7; D not resolved. Trimming shortened V by 6 bases and J by 5 bases, and 5 bases separated the two germline ends. The germline CDR1 and CDR2 sequences are SNHLY and FYNNEI. CDR3 length equals 10 residues. The CDR3 sequence is CASRGDEQYF. DNA for the CDR3: TGTGCCAGCAGGGGCGACGAGCAGTACTTC.

V gene TRBV11-3 combines with J gene TRBJ2-7; 9 bases agree with TRBD1. CDR3 length: 13 amino acids. The J segment lost 3 bases and the V segment lost 5 bases, leaving 2 bases of the junction unmatched. Germline V gene sequence: CDR1 SGHNT, CDR2 YENEEA. The CDR3 spells CASSPGQGYEQYF. The CDR3 DNA is TGTGCCAGCAGCCCGGGACAGGGCTACGAGCAGTACTTC.

The sample holds one count of this clone. The J gene is TRBJ2-1, the V gene TRBV2; 11 positions match TRBD2. This CDR3 contains 14 residues. Germline V gene sequence: CDR1 SNHLY, CDR2 FYNNEI. The junction had 3 bases not matched to a gene; V was cut back by 3 bases and J by 8 bases. The CDR3 DNA follows: TGTGCCAGCAGTGACGAACTAGCGGGAGATGAGCAGTTCTTC. Its protein product is CASSDELAGDEQFF. Full variable domain (outside the CDR3, taken from reference TRBV2 and TRBJ2-1): EPEVTQTPSHQVTQMGQEVILRCVPISNHLYFYWYRQILGQKVEFLVSFYNNEISEKSEIFDDQFSVERPDGSNFTLKIRSTKLEDSAMYFCASSDELAGDEQFFGPGTRLTVL.

The chain links TRBV11-1 to TRBJ2-5, with D perhaps TRBD2 (6 bases). CDR3 length equals 14 residues. The germline V gene encodes CDR1 SGHAT and CDR2 FQDESV (reference sequence). V lost 0 bases, J lost 1 base, and 6 bases lay in between. Here the CDR3 reads CASSLAGGQETQYF. CDR3 nucleotides: TGTGCCAGCAGCTTAGCGGGAGGCCAAGAGACCCAGTACTTC.